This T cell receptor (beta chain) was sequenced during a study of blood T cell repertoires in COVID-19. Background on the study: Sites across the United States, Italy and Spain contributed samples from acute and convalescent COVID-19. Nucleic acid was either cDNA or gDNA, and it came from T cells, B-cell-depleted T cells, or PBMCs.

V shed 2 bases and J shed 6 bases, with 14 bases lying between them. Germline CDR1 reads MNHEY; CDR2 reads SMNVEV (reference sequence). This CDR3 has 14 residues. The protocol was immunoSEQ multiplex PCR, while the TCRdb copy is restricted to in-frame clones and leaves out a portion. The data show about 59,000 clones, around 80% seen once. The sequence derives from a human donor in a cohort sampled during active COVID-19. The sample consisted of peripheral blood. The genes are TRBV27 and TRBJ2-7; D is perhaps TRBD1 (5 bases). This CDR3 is CASSLKGWGTEQYF. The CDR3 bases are TGTGCCAGCAGTTTAAAGGGGTGGGGTACCGAGCAGTACTTC.